This TCR beta chain was captured by sequencing in a study of T cells after yellow fever vaccination. Study-wide context: Any fraction with a low cell number was prepared using SMART-Seq v4 Ultra Low Input.

CDR1 and CDR2 from the germline V gene are SGHVS and FQNEAQ. CDR3 size: 15 residues. The germline V and J ends were trimmed by 5 bases and 6 bases, with 16 bases remaining between them. TCR cDNA, made by 5'RACE template switching, carried an added universal primer site and UMIs. MiXCR, applied by TCRdb to the 5' RACE reads, yields one record per CDR3 protein. Of 500,000 to 650,000 distinct CDR3 sequences in the sample, around 16% are singletons; the top ten hold 15% to 20%. The gene calls are TRBV7-8 and TRBJ1-4; D gene ambiguous. The specimen was PBMCs, collected 4 to 6 days after the first yellow fever vaccination. The clonotype comes from a man younger than 35 who received the YFV17D yellow fever vaccine. CDR3 sequence (DNA): TGTGCCAGCAGCGCCTCGCCCATTTCAGATGAAAAACTGTTTTTT. It yields the protein CASSASPISDEKLFF.